The 3 T cell receptor beta chains presented below share a single source sample, sequenced in a study of blood T cells in healthy people across ages. For the second PCR, which ran for about 7 to 11 cycles, a sample-barcoded 5' primer and a J-beta primer mix were used. TCRdb ran MiXCR on the 5' RACE reads and lists one entry per CDR3 protein. The table shows 750,000 to 1,000,000 distinct CDR3 sequences, with just under 30% occurring only once. The sample was also linked to a second study, of T cells of mothers and their children.

Sample: blood. All receptors come from a woman aged 40 to 49 in good health.

This clonotype turned up a few times. The rearrangement joins TRBV20-1 to TRBJ2-3; a weak D match, TRBD1 (5 bases). The germline V and J ends were trimmed by 4 bases and 4 bases, with 12 bases remaining between them. This CDR3 comprises 13 residues. Germline V CDR1 and CDR2: DFQATT, SNEGSKA (reference sequence). The CDR3 sequence is CSATRTQADTQYF. The DNA for the CDR3 is TGCAGTGCTACCCGGACACAGGCAGATACGCAGTATTTT.

This clonotype was counted between two and nine times. The chain recombines TRBV30 with TRBJ1-5, with 7 bases aligning to TRBD1. Germline values: CDR1 GTSNPN, CDR2 SVGIG (reference sequence). The CDR3 has 13 residues. The junction had 5 bases not matched to a gene; V was cut back by 5 bases and J by 4 bases. The DNA of the CDR3 is TGTGCCTGGGGGAGGGGACAGAATCAGCCCCAGCATTTT. Protein: CAWGRGQNQPQHF.

The chain is built from TRBV20-1 and TRBJ1-5; maybe TRBD1 (6 bases). The CDR3 has 15 amino acids. CDR1 and CDR2 (germline): DFQATT, SNEGSKA (reference sequence). Trimming pared 0 bases from V and 3 bases from J, leaving 12 bases between. The CDR3 DNA reads as TGCAGTGCTAGAGACTTGGCAGGGGACAATCAGCCCCAGCATTTT. This encodes CSARDLAGDNQPQHF.